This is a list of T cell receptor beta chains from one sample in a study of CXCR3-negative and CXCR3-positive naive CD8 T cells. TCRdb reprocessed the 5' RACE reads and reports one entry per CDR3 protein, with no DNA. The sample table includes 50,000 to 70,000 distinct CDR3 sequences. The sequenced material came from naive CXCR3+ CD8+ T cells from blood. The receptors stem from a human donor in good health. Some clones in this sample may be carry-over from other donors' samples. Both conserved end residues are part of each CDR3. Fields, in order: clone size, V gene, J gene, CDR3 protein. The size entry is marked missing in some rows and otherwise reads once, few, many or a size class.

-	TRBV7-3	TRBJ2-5	CASSFLGGKETQYF
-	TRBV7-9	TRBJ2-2	CASSSTLSWLGTGELFF
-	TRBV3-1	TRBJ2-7	CASSQGENFYEQYF
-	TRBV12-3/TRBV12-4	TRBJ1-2	CASSYIRDNNYGYTF
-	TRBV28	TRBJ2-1	CASRNENSYNEQFF
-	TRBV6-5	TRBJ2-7	CASSYSPGSVYEQYF
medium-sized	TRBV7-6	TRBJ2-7	CASSLPRDSSSYEQYF
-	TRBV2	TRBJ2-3	CASSPGPAYDTQYF
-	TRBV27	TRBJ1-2	CASSITNDYYGYTF
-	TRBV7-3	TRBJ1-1	CASSLLGGSSTEAFF
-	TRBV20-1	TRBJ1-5	CSASGRRTNSNQPQHF
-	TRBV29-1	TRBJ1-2	CNVEEGGNYGYTF
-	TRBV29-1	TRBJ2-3	CSVEVGSSTDTQYF
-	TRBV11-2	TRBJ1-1	CASSFGWTGESTEAFF
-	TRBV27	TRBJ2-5	CASGGTHLETQYF
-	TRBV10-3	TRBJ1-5	CAISEGQGIQPQHF
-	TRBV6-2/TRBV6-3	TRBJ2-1	CASSYAGGAYNEQFF
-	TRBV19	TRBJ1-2	CASSIPGLPAGYGYTF
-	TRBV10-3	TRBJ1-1	CAISTTFRTANTEAFF